This TCR beta chain was obtained from a study of T cell responses to AZD1222 COVID-19 vaccine. V lost 4 bases, J lost 2 bases, and 6 bases stayed unmatched. The germline gives CDR1 MNHEY, CDR2 SMNVEV (reference sequence). The CDR3 is made up of 15 amino acids. TCRdb's table, derived via immunoSEQ multiplex PCR, lists solely in-frame clones and lacks some. The table includes around 97,000 clones, over 75% detected once. Study-level points and caveats: There were repertoire samples only from the period after the peak T cell response. A mostly white British donor set with more females was recruited, and clonal diversity was possibly underestimated. Just 5 or 6 AZD1222 recipients tested seropositive at baseline. The reported proportion of spike-specific TCRs targeting unmutated variant regions was nearly half.

This clone appeared once. Its specificity is not known. The clonotype originates from an adult in good health. The sample consisted of peripheral blood, taken on day 0 of AZD1222 vaccination. This rearrangement joins TRBV27 to TRBJ2-5, with 8 bases fitting TRBD1. The CDR3 region is CASSSQGASQETQYF. The CDR3, as DNA: TGTGCCAGCAGTTCCCAGGGGGCGTCGCAAGAGACCCAGTACTTC.